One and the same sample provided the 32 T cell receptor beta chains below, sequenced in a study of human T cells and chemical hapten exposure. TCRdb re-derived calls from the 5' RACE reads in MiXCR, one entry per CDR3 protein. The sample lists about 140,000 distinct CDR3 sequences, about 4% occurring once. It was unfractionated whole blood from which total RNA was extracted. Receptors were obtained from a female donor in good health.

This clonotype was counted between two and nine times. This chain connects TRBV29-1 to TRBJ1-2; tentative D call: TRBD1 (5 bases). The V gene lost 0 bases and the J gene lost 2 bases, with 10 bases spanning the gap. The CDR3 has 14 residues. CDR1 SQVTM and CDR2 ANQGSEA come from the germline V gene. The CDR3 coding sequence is TGCAGCGTTGAAGATACATGGGGGAACTATGGCTACACCTTC. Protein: CSVEDTWGNYGYTF.

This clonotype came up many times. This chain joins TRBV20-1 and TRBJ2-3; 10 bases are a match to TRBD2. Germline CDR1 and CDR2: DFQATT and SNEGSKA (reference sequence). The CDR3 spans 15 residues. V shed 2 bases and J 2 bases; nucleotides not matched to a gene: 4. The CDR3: CSARSLAGNTDTQYF. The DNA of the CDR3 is TGCAGTGCTAGATCACTAGCGGGGAACACAGATACGCAGTATTTT.

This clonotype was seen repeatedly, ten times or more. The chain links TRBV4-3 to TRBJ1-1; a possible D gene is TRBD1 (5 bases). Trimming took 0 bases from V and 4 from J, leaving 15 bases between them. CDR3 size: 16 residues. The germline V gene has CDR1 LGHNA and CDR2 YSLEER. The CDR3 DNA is TGCGCCAGCAGCCAAGAGACCCACGGGGGGAGCACTGAAGCTTTCTTT. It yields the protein CASSQETHGGSTEAFF.

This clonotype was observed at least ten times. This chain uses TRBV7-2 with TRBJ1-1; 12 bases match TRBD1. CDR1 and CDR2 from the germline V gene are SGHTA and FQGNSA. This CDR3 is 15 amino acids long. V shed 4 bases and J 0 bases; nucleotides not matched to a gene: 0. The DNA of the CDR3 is TGTGCCAGCAGCTGGGACAGGGGGCTGAACACTGAAGCTTTCTTT. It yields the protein CASSWDRGLNTEAFF.

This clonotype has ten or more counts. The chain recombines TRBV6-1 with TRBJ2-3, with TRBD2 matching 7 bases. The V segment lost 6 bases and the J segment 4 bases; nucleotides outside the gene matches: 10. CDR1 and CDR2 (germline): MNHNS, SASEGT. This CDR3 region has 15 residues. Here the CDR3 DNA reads TGTGCCAGCAGAATGACTAGCCAGAGGGCAGATACGCAGTATTTT. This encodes CASRMTSQRADTQYF.

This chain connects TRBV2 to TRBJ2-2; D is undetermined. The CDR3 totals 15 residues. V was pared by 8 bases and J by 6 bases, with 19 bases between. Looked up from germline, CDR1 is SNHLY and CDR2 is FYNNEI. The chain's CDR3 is CASSSDRLPPGELFF. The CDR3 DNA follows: TGTGCCAGCTCTTCGGATAGACTCCCCCCCGGGGAGCTGTTTTTT.

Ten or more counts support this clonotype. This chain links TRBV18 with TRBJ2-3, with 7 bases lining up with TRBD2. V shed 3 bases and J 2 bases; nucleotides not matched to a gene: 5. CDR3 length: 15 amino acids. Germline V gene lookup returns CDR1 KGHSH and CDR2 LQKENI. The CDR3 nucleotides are TGTGCCAGCTCACCTGGCGGGGGATCCACAGATACGCAGTATTTT. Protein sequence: CASSPGGGSTDTQYF.

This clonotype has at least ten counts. CDR3 amino acids: CSVLPRLAGGLGTDTQYF. The CDR3 bases are TGCAGCGTCCTCCCCCGACTAGCGGGGGGGCTGGGCACAGATACGCAGTATTTT. V is TRBV29-1 and J is TRBJ2-3; TRBD2 agrees at 14 bases. From germline, CDR1 is SQVTM and CDR2 ANQGSEA. Losses at the gene ends were 6 bases for V and 1 base for J; bases not matched to a gene: 12. The CDR3 contains 18 residues.

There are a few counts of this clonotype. CDR3 in amino acids: CSGRGQETQYF. The CDR3 DNA sequence: TGCAGTGGAAGGGGCCAAGAGACCCAGTACTTC. The genes are TRBV20-1 and TRBJ2-5; D possibly corresponds to TRBD1 (5 bases). CDR3 length: 11 residues. Trimming left V 7 bases short and J 1 base short, with 7 bases between. Germline V gene lookup returns CDR1 DFQATT and CDR2 SNEGSKA (reference sequence).

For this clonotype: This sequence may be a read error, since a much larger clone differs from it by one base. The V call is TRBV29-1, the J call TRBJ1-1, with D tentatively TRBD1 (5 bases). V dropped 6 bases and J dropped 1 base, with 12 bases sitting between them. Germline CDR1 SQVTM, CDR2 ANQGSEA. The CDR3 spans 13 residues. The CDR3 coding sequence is TGCAGCGTCACCCAGGGCAGGAACACTGAAGCTTTCTTT. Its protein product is CSVTQGRNTEAFF. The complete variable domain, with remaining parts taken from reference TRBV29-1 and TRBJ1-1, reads SAVISQKPSRDICQRGTSLTIQCQVDSQVTMMFWYRQQPGQSLTLIATANQGSEATYESGFVIDKFPISRPNLTFSTLTVSNMSPEDSSIYLCSVTQGRNTEAFFGQGTRLTVV.

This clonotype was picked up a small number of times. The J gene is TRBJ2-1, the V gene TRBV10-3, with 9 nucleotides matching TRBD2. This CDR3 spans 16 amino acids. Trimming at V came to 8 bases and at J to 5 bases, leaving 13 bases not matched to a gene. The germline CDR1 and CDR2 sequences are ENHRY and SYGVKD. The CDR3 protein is CAIGPSGAPMDNEQFF. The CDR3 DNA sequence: TGTGCCATCGGGCCTAGCGGGGCTCCTATGGACAATGAGCAGTTCTTC.

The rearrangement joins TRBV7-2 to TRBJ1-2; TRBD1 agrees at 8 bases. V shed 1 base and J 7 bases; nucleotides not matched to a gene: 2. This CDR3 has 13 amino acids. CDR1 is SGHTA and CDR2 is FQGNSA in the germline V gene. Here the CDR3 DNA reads TGTGCCAGCAGCTTAGAGCAGGGGGCTGGCTACACCTTC. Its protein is CASSLEQGAGYTF.

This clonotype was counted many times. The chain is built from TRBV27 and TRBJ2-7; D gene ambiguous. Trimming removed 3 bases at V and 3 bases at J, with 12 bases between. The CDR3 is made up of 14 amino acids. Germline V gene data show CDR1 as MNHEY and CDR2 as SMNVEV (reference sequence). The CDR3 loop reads CASSLVRNYYEQYF. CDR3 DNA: TGTGCCAGCAGTTTGGTCAGGAATTACTACGAGCAGTACTTC.

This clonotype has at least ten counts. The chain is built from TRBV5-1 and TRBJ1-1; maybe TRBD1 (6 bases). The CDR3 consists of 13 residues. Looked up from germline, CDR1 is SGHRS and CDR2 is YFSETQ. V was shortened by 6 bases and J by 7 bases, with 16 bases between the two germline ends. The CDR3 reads CASKPQGPVEAFF. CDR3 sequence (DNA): TGCGCCAGCAAGCCACAGGGTCCCGTTGAAGCTTTCTTT.

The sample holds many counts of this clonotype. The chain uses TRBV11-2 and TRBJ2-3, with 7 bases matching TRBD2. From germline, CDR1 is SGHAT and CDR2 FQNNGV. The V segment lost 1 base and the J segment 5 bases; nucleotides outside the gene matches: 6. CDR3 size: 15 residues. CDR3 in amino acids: CASSLAGGAVDTQYF. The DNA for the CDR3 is TGTGCCAGCAGCTTAGCGGGGGGAGCAGTAGATACGCAGTATTTT.

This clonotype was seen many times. The CDR3 region is CASGRAGQGDTQYF. As DNA, the CDR3 is TGTGCCAGCGGTCGGGCAGGGCAGGGAGATACGCAGTATTTT. The chain has TRBV7-9 and TRBJ2-3; possible D gene TRBD1, 5 bases. V was cut by 8 bases and J by 5 bases, with 17 bases left in between. There are 14 residues in the CDR3. Germline assignment: CDR1 SEHNR and CDR2 FQNEAQ (reference sequence).

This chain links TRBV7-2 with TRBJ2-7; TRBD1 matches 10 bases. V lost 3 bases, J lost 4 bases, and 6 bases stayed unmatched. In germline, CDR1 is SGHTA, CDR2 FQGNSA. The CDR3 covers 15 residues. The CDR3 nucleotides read TGTGCCAGCAGCTTCGGGACAGGGGCTGCGTACGAGCAGTACTTC. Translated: CASSFGTGAAYEQYF. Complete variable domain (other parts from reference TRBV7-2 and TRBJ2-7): GAGVSQSPSNKVTEKGKDVELRCDPISGHTALYWYRQSLGQGLEFLIYFQGNSAPDKSGLPSDRFSAERTGGSVSTLTIQRTQQEDSAVYLCASSFGTGAAYEQYFGPGTRLTVT.

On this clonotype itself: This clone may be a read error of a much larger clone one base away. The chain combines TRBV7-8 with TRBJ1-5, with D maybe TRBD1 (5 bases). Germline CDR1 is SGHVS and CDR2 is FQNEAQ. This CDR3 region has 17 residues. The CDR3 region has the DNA TGTGCCAGCAACTTAGCGCGGGGGACCTATAGCAATCAGCCCCAGCATTTT. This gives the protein CASNLARGTYSNQPQHF.

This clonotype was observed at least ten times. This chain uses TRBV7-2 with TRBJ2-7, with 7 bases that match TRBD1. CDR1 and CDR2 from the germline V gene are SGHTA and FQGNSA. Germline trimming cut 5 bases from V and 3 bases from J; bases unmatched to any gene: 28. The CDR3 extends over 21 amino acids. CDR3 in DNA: TGTGCCAGCAGCAAATTGGGACAGTCCGCTCCCTGGGGTACGGGCGTCTACGAGCAGTACTTC. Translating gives CASSKLGQSAPWGTGVYEQYF.

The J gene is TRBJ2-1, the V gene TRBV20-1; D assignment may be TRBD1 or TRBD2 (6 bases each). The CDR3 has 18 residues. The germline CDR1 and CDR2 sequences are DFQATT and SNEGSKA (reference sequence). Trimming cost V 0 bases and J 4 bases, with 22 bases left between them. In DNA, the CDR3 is TGCAGTGCTAGAGATTCAGGCGGAGGGGGGCCGAGGTACAATGAGCAGTTCTTC. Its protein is CSARDSGGGGPRYNEQFF.

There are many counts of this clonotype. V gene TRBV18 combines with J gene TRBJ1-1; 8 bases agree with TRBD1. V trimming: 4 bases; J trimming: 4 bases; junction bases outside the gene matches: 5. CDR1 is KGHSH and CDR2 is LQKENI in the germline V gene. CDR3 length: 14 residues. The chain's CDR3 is CASSLLDRVTEAFF. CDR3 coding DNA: TGTGCCAGCTCACTCCTGGACAGGGTCACTGAAGCTTTCTTT.

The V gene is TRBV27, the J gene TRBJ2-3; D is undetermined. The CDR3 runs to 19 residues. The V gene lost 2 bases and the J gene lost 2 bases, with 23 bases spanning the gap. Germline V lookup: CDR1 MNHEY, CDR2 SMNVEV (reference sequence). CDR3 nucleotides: TGTGCCAGCAGTTTAAGTGTTGGTTCGCTACCTTCCACCACAGATACGCAGTATTTT. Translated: CASSLSVGSLPSTTDTQYF.

The chain's CDR3 is CASSLDRSEKLFF. The CDR3 DNA reads TGTGCCAGCTCACTCGATAGGAGCGAAAAACTGTTTTTT. The genes are TRBV18 and TRBJ1-4; the D is unclear. Germline CDR1 is KGHSH and CDR2 is LQKENI. Trimming took off 4 bases at V and 8 bases at J, with 11 bases between the two ends. This CDR3 spans 13 amino acids.

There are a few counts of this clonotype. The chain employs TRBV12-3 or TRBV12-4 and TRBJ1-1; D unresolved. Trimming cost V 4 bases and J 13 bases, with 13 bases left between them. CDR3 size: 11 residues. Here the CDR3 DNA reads TGTGCCAGCAGTTCGGGCCGTGGGGTTTTCTTT. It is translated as CASSSGRGVFF.

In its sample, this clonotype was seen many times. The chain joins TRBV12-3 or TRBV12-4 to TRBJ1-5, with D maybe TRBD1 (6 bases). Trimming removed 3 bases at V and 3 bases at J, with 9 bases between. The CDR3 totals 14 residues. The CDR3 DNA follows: TGTGCCAGCAGTTTGCAGGGGTACAATCAGCCCCAGCATTTT. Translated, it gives CASSLQGYNQPQHF.

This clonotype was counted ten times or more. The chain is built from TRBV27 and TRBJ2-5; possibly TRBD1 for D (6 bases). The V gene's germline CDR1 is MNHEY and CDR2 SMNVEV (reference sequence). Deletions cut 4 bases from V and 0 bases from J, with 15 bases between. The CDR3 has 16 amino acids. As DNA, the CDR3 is TGTGCCAGCAGTTCCCAGGGGACCCCGTACCAAGAGACCCAGTACTTC. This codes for CASSSQGTPYQETQYF.

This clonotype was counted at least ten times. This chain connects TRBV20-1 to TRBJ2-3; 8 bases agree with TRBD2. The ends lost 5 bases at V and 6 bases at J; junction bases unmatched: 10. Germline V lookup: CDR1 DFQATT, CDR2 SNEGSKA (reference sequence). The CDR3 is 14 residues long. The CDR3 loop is CSAVPGLVPDTQYF. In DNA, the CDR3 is TGCAGTGCTGTCCCGGGACTAGTCCCCGATACGCAGTATTTT.

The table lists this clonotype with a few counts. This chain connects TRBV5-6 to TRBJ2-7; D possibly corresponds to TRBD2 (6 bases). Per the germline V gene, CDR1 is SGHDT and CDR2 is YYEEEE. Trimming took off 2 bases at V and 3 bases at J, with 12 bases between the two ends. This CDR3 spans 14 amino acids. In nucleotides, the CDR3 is TGTGCCAGCAGCTTCCGGGGGTCGGACTACGAGCAGTACTTC. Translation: CASSFRGSDYEQYF.

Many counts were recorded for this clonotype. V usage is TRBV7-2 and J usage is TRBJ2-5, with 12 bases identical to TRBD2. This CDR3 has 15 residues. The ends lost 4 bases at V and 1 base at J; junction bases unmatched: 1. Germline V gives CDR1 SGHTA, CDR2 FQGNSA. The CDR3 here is CASSWTSGIQETQYF. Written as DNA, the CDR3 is TGTGCCAGCAGCTGGACTAGCGGGATCCAAGAGACCCAGTACTTC. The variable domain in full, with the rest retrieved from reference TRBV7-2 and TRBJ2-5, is GAGVSQSPSNKVTEKGKDVELRCDPISGHTALYWYRQSLGQGLEFLIYFQGNSAPDKSGLPSDRFSAERTGGSVSTLTIQRTQQEDSAVYLCASSWTSGIQETQYFGPGTRLLVL.

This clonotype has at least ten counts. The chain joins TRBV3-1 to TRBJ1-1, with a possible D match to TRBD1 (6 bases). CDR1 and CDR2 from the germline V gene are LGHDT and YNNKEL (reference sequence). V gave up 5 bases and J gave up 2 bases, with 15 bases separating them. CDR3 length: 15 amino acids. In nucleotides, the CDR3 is TGTGCCAGCAGCTCGCATAGACAGGCTAACACTGAAGCTTTCTTT. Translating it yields CASSSHRQANTEAFF. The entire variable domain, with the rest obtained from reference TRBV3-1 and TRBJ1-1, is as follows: DTAVSQTPKYLVTQMGNDKSIKCEQNLGHDTMYWYKQDSKKFLKIMFSYNNKELIINETVPNRFSPKSPDKAHLNLHINSLELGDSAVYFCASSSHRQANTEAFFGQGTRLTVV.

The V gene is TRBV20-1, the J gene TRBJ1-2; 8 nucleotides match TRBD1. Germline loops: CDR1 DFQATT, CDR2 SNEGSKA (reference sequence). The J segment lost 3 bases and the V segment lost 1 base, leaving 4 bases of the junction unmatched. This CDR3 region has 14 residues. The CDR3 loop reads CSARGPQGDYGYTF. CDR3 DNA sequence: TGCAGTGCTAGAGGCCCACAGGGGGACTATGGCTACACCTTC.

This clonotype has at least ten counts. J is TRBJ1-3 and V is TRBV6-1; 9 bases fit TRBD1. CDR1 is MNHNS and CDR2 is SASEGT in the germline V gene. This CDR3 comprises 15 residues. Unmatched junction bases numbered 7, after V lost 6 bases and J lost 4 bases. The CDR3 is CASSEETGGGNTIYF. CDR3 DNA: TGTGCCAGCAGCGAGGAGACAGGGGGAGGAAACACCATATATTTT.